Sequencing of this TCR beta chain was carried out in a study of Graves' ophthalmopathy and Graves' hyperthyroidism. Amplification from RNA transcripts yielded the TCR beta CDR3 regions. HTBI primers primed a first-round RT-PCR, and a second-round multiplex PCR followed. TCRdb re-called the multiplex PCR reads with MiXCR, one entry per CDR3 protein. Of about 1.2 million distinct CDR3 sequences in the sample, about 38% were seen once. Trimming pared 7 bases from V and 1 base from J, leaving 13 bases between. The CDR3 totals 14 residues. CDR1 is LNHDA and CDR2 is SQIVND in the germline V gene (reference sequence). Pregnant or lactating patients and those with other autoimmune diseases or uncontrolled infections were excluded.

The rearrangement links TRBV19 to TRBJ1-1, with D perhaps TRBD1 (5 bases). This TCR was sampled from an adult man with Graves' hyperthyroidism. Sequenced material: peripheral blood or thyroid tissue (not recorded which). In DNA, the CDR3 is TGTGCCAGTACCCCGGGACGGACGAACACTGAAGCTTTCTTT. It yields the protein CASTPGRTNTEAFF.